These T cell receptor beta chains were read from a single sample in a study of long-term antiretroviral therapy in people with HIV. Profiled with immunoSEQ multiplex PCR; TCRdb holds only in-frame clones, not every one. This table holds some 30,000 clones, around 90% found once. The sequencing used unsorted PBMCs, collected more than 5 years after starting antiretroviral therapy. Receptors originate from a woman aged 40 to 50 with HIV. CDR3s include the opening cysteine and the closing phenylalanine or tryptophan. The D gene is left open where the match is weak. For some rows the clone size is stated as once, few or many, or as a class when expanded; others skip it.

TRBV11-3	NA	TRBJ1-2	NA	CASSPVATNGGYTF	TGTGCCAGCAGCCCCGTGGCCACGAATGGTGGCTACACCTTC
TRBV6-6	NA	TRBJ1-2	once	CASSYTANYGYTF	TGTGCCAGCAGTTACACAGCTAACTATGGCTACACCTTC
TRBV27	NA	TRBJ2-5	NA	CASSFGDPEETQYF	TGTGCCAGCAGTTTCGGAGACCCAGAAGAGACCCAGTACTTC
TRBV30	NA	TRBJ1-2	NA	CALGSTVGYGYTF	TGTGCTCTAGGGTCCACGGTCGGGTATGGCTACACCTTC
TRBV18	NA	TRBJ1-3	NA	CASSPGADSGNTIYF	TGTGCCAGCTCACCAGGGGCAGACTCTGGAAACACCATATATTTT
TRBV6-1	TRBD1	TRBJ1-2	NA	CASSAEGASNYGYTF	TGTGCCAGCAGTGCCGAGGGGGCTTCGAACTATGGCTACACCTTC
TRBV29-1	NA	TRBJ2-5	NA	CSVRGEKTQYF	TGCAGCGTCCGAGGGGAAAAGACCCAGTACTTC
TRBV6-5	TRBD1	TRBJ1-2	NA	CASSYRDRGYGYTF	TGTGCCAGCAGTTACCGGGACAGGGGGTATGGCTACACCTTC
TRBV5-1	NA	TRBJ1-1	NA	CASSFSTGTTEAFF	TGCGCCAGCAGCTTCAGCACAGGGACCACTGAAGCTTTCTTT
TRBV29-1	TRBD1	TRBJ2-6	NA	CSTLDRTSAGANVLTF	TGCAGCACCCTGGACAGGACGTCAGCTGGGGCCAACGTCCTGACTTTC
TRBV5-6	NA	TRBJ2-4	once	CASSLGSDIQYF	TGTGCCAGCAGCTTGGGTAGCGACATTCAGTACTTC
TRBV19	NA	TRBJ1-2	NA	CASTRSSLNYGYTF	TGTGCCAGTACTCGGTCGAGTCTTAACTATGGCTACACCTTC
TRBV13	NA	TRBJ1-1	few	CASSLRGSGVNTEAFF	TGTGCCAGCAGCTTACGGGGTTCGGGGGTGAACACTGAAGCTTTCTTT
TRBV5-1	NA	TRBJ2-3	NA	CASSLGDSYPTDTQYF	TGCGCCAGCAGCTTGGGCGACAGCTACCCCACAGATACGCAGTATTTT
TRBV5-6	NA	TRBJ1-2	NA	CASSSDANYGYTF	TGTGCCAGCAGCTCCGACGCAAACTATGGCTACACCTTC
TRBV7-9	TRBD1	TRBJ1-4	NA	CASSLEGQGTEKLFF	TGTGCCAGCAGCTTAGAAGGACAGGGAACCGAAAAACTGTTTTTT
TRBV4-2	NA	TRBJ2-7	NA	CASSQPSYEQYF	TGTGCCAGCAGCCAGCCCTCCTACGAGCAGTACTTC
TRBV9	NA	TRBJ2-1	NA	CASSPSSYNEQFF	TGTGCCAGCAGCCCGAGCTCCTACAATGAGCAGTTCTTC
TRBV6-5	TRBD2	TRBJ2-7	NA	CASSTGLASYEQYF	TGTGCCAGCAGTACGGGACTAGCGTCCTACGAGCAGTACTTC
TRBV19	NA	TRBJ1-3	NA	CASSIDLYSLLGNTIYF	TGTGCCAGTAGTATAGATCTCTACAGCCTATTAGGAAACACCATATATTTT
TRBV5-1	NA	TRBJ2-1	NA	CASSYVGRETDEQFF	TGCGCCAGCAGCTATGTCGGACGGGAGACCGATGAGCAGTTCTTC
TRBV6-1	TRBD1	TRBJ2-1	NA	CASSLPGQGYNEQFF	TGTGCCAGCAGTCTCCCGGGACAGGGTTACAATGAGCAGTTCTTC
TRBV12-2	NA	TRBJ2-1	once	CASRGGSGPSPYNEQFF	TGTGCAAGTCGAGGAGGGTCAGGGCCTTCCCCCTACAATGAGCAGTTCTTC
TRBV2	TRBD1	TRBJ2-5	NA	CASRGTGEETQYF	TGTGCCAGCAGGGGGACAGGGGAGGAGACCCAGTACTTC
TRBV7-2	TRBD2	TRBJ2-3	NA	CASSSSGGALDTQYF	TGTGCCAGCAGCTCTAGCGGGGGGGCCTTAGATACGCAGTATTTT
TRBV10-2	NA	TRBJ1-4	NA	CASTAMDGLNEKLFF	TGCGCCAGCACCGCCATGGACGGCCTAAATGAAAAACTGTTTTTT
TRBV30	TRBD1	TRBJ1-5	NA	CAWRQGSSNQPQHF	TGTGCCTGGAGACAGGGGAGTAGCAATCAGCCCCAGCATTTT
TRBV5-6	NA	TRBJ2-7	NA	CASLSGSNSYEQYF	TGTGCCAGTTTGTCGGGGTCCAACAGCTACGAGCAGTACTTC
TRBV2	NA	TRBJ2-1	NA	CASSERSVYNEQFF	TGTGCCAGCAGTGAACGGTCAGTATACAATGAGCAGTTCTTC
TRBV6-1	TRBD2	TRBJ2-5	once	CASRASGRGETQYF	TGTGCCAGCAGGGCTAGCGGGAGGGGAGAGACCCAGTACTTC
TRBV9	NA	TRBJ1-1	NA	CASSVSGQNTEAFF	TGTGCCAGCAGCGTTTCTGGACAGAACACTGAAGCTTTCTTT
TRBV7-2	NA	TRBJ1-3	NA	CASSLAVTGNTIYF	TGTGCCAGCAGCTTAGCTGTAACCGGAAACACCATATATTTT
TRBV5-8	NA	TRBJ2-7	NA	CASSSRYYEQYF	TGTGCCAGCAGCTCGAGATACTACGAGCAGTACTTC
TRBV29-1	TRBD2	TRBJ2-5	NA	CSAVLGGETQYF	TGCAGCGCCGTTCTCGGGGGGGAGACCCAGTACTTC
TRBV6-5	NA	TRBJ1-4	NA	CASSRALGNEKLFF	TGTGCCAGCAGTCGGGCATTGGGTAATGAAAAACTGTTTTTT
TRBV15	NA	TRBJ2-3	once	CATSRDGGSGYTDTQYF	TGTGCCACCAGCAGAGATGGTGGTAGCGGATACACAGATACGCAGTATTTT